What follows describes a single TCR beta chain. The data were taken from a study of control samples from healthy donors and cancer patients. Repertoires were generated with immunoSEQ multiplex PCR, while TCRdb's copy carries only in-frame clones and drops some. The sample lists 100,000 to 150,000 clones, 90% occurring once. Germline assignment: CDR1 LGHDT and CDR2 YNNKEL (reference sequence). V lost 5 bases to trimming and J lost 4 bases, with 15 bases between them. This CDR3 has 15 residues. Sequencing used blood. This rearrangement joins TRBV3-1 (or the pseudogene TRBV3-2) to TRBJ2-1, with a tentative D call TRBD1 (6 bases). This receptor was obtained from a man aged 18-30 years in good health. The DNA for the CDR3 is TGTGCCAGCAGCACTGGGATGGGACAATACAATGAGCAGTTCTTC. Translated: CASSTGMGQYNEQFF.